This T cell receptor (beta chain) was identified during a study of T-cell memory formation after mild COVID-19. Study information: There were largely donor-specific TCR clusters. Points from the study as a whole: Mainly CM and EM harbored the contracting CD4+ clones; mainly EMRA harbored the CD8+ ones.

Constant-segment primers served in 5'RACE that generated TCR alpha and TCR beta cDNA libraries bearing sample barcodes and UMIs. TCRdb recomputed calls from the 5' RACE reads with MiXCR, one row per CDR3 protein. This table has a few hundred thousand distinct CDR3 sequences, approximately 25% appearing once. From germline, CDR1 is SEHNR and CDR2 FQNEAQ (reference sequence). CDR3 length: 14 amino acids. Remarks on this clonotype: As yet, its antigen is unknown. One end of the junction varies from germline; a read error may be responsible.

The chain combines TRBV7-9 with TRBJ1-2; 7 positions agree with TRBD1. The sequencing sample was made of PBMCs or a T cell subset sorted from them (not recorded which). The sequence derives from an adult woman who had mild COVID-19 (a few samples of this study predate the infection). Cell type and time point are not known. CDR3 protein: CASNLIQGEDGYTF. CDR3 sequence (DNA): TGTGCCAGCAACTTAATTCAGGGGGAGGATGGCTACACCTTC.